This section outlines one T cell receptor (beta chain) sequence together with its context. Its specificity is not known. The conserved phenylalanine or tryptophan normally closing the CDR3 is absent here, so this likely arose from a read error. Germline trimming cut 4 bases from V and 0 bases from J; bases unmatched to any gene: 9. This CDR3 comprises 17 residues. These data originate in a study of T cells in Graves' hyperthyroidism and ophthalmopathy. General study points: Clonotypes that were expanded in thyroid above 0.001 mostly appeared in blood too.

Authors of the study amplified TCR beta CDR3 regions from RNA transcripts. Initially, a first-round RT-PCR of the TCR CDR3 employed the HTBI primer set. TCRdb redid the calling of the multiplex PCR reads with MiXCR, one entry per CDR3 protein. The sample consists of 450,000 to 500,000 distinct CDR3 sequences, 22% of them appearing once. The TCR sequence derives from a woman in her 70s with Graves' ophthalmopathy. The sample comprised blood. The rearrangement uses TRBV12-3 or TRBV12-4 and TRBJ1-1; 9 nucleotides line up with TRBD1. The CDR3 loop is CASSSSWGTGLNTEAFL. DNA of the CDR3: TGTGCCAGCAGTTCCTCCTGGGGGACAGGGCTGAACACTGAAGCTTTCCTT.